A selection of T cell receptor beta chains follows, all from one sample in a study of beta chain features in type 1 diabetes. Produced via immunoSEQ multiplex PCR; TCRdb's table is partial and in-frame only. The data contain about 210,000 clones, about 11% of them singletons. The specimen sequenced was central memory CD4+ T cells from blood. These receptors were obtained from a young man in good health. The CDR3 runs from the conserved cysteine through the conserved F or W. Fields, in order: J gene, D gene, clone size, V gene, CDR3 DNA, CDR3 protein. A D gene is named only where the DNA matches it firmly. Clone size is stated in some rows and not others, as once, few, many or a class when expanded.

>TRBJ1-1|NA|NA|TRBV2
TGTGCCAGCAGTGCCCTACACACTGAAGCTTTCTTT
CASSALHTEAFF
>TRBJ2-5|NA|NA|TRBV5-4
TGTGCCAGCAGCCCTGGGACGGTCTACGGGACCCAGTACTTC
CASSPGTVYGTQYF
>TRBJ2-7|TRBD1|NA|TRBV9
TGTGCCAGCAGCCCAGGGGACAGGGTCTACGAGCAGTACTTC
CASSPGDRVYEQYF
>TRBJ2-3|TRBD2|NA|TRBV7-3
TGTGCCAGCAGCCCAAGCGGGAGACGGACAGATACGCAGTATTTT
CASSPSGRRTDTQYF
>TRBJ2-7|NA|NA|TRBV18
TGTGCCAGCTCACCACCGGGCGGACTACTCTACGAGCAGTACTTC
CASSPPGGLLYEQYF
>TRBJ2-3|NA|few|TRBV30
TGTGCCTGGAGTGGGGATCGGGGTACGCAGTATTTT
CAWSGDRGTQYF
>TRBJ2-3|NA|NA|TRBV19
TGTGCCAGTAGTATTCTAGGTACGCAGTATTTT
CASSILGTQYF
>TRBJ2-5|NA|many|TRBV28
TGTGCCAGCAGTCATAGTCTCGGGATCCAAGAGACCCAGTACTTC
CASSHSLGIQETQYF
>TRBJ2-3|NA|few|TRBV7-2
TGTGCCAGCAGCCAGAATCCGGGACTTCGTTACACAGATACGCAGTATTTT
CASSQNPGLRYTDTQYF
>TRBJ1-2|NA|few|TRBV5-6
TGTGCCAGCAGCTTGGGGCAGAACTATGGCTACACCTTC
CASSLGQNYGYTF
>TRBJ2-5|TRBD2|NA|TRBV7-2
TGTGCCAGCAGCTCTGGGACTAGCGTCGAAGAGACCCAGTACTTC
CASSSGTSVEETQYF
>TRBJ2-7|NA|NA|TRBV5-6
TGTGCCAGCAGCTCCAGGCACCCCTACGAGCAGTACTTC
CASSSRHPYEQYF
>TRBJ1-2|NA|few|TRBV29-1
TGCAGCGTTGGAACAGGCGATCGAGGCTACACCTTC
CSVGTGDRGYTF
>TRBJ2-3|NA|few|TRBV5-4
TGTGCCAGCAGCTTGGTGAGCACAGATACGCAGTATTTT
CASSLVSTDTQYF
>TRBJ2-5|NA|NA|TRBV30
TGTGCCTGGAGCCCAGGCGGAGGGTACACGGAGACCCAGTACTTC
CAWSPGGGYTETQYF
>TRBJ1-2|NA|NA|TRBV7-9
TGTGCCAGCAGGGAAAGCGGGGCTTATGGCTACACCTTC
CASRESGAYGYTF
>TRBJ1-1|NA|NA|TRBV7-3
TGTGCCAGCAGGGCAGGTTCGAACACTGAAGCTTTCTTT
CASRAGSNTEAFF
>TRBJ2-1|NA|NA|TRBV7-9
TGTGCCAGCAGTCCAGGGGTCGGGGCCAAGAGGCTATACAATGAGCAGTTCTTC
CASSPGVGAKRLYNEQFF
>TRBJ2-1|TRBD2|many|TRBV7-2
TGTGCCAGCAGCTACACCGCTAGGACTAGCGGTAAGAATGAGCAGTTCTTC
CASSYTARTSGKNEQFF
>TRBJ2-5|TRBD2|few|TRBV29-1
TGCAGCGTTGGAGTTAGCGGGGAGACCCAGTACTTC
CSVGVSGETQYF
>TRBJ2-7|TRBD2|NA|TRBV19
TGTGCCACAGGGACTAGAGCCTTGGGGGAGCAGTACTTC
CATGTRALGEQYF
>TRBJ1-2|TRBD1|NA|TRBV28
TGTGCCAGCAGTATATCGGGACAGAGTAACTATGGCTACACCTTC
CASSISGQSNYGYTF
>TRBJ1-1|NA|NA|TRBV29-1
TGCAGCGTTGAAGAAGGCTTACGGAAGAACACTGAAGCTTTCTTT
CSVEEGLRKNTEAFF
>TRBJ1-1|TRBD1|few|TRBV30
TGTGCCTGGATGGGGGACAGGAGGAACACTGAAGCTTTCTTT
CAWMGDRRNTEAFF
>TRBJ2-1|NA|few|TRBV7-2
TGTGCCAGCAGCTTGAGGCGGGGTAACAATGAGCAGTTCTTC
CASSLRRGNNEQFF
>TRBJ2-4|NA|few|TRBV14
TGTGCCAGCAGCCAAGATACGCGACTACCGAAGCACTTC
CASSQDTRLPKHF
>TRBJ1-2|TRBD1|NA|TRBV19
TGTGCCAGTAGGCTGGGACAGAACTATGGCTACACCTTC
CASRLGQNYGYTF
>TRBJ2-1|NA|few|TRBV5-1
TGCGCCAGCAGCTTGGTGCAGGTGCTCTACAATGAGCAGTTCTTC
CASSLVQVLYNEQFF
>TRBJ2-1|NA|NA|TRBV5-1
TGCGCCAGCTCCGAGGTCGGGGGCTCTGGTGAGCAGTTCTTC
CASSEVGGSGEQFF
>TRBJ2-1|NA|NA|TRBV19
TGTGCCAGTAGTATAGACGCCGGATTCGAGCAGTTCTTC
CASSIDAGFEQFF
>TRBJ1-2|NA|NA|TRBV7-9
TGTGCCAGCAGCACGGCTCTAGGTGGCTACACCTTC
CASSTALGGYTF
>TRBJ2-6|TRBD1|NA|TRBV27
TGTGCCAGCAGTTTAGGCAGGGGGATCTCTGGGGCCAACGTCCTGACTTTC
CASSLGRGISGANVLTF
>TRBJ2-1|NA|many|TRBV4-1
TGCGCCAGCAGCCAAGATCGGCGGCAGGGCAGAAATGAGCAGTTCTTC
CASSQDRRQGRNEQFF
>TRBJ2-1|TRBD1|many|TRBV11-2
TGTGCCAGCAGCGCGGACAGGGAATCTGAGCAGTTCTTC
CASSADRESEQFF
>TRBJ2-1|TRBD2|many|TRBV7-9
TGTGCCAGCAGGTCTGGACTAGCGGGAGGTAATGAGCAGTTCTTC
CASRSGLAGGNEQFF
>TRBJ2-7|TRBD1|few|TRBV10-3
TGTGCCATCAGTGATAGACAGGGGGGCGAGCAGTACTTC
CAISDRQGGEQYF
>TRBJ1-5|NA|NA|TRBV13
TGTGCCAGCAGCTTGGGGGGCGGCAATCAGCCCCAGCATTTT
CASSLGGGNQPQHF
>TRBJ1-1|NA|NA|TRBV29-1
TGCAGCGTTGGGGCCGGGAACACTGAAGCTTTCTTT
CSVGAGNTEAFF
>TRBJ2-5|TRBD1|few|TRBV9
TGTGCCAGCAGCGTATTGGGGACAGGGGAAGAGACCCAGTACTTC
CASSVLGTGEETQYF
>TRBJ2-4|TRBD2|NA|TRBV30
TGTGCCTGGAGTGTACTAGCGGGAGGACGGGACATTCAGTACTTC
CAWSVLAGGRDIQYF
>TRBJ1-1|NA|many|TRBV5-4
TGTGCCAGCAGCTTGGCCTCGATGAACACTGAAGCTTTCTTT
CASSLASMNTEAFF
>TRBJ2-1|NA|few|TRBV7-9
TGTGCCAGCAGCTTGGGTGGGGTGAAGAATGAGCAGTTCTTC
CASSLGGVKNEQFF
>TRBJ1-1|NA|NA|TRBV29-1
TGCAGCGTTGAAAGGGGGTACACTGAAGCTTTCTTT
CSVERGYTEAFF
>TRBJ2-5|TRBD2|few|TRBV29-1
TGCAGCGTATCCGGGACTAGCGGGAGGTTGGAGACCCAGTACTTC
CSVSGTSGRLETQYF
>TRBJ2-7|NA|few|TRBV7-9
TGTGCCAGCAGCTTAGCTTTAAGCCCGGTCGAGCAGTACTTC
CASSLALSPVEQYF
>TRBJ2-5|NA|few|TRBV7-9
TGTGCCAGCAGCTTCTCTCCCCAAGAGACCCAGTACTTC
CASSFSPQETQYF
>TRBJ1-1|NA|NA|TRBV23-1
TGCGCCAGCAGTCAATCGATAGCCACTGAAGCTTTCTTT
CASSQSIATEAFF
>TRBJ2-7|TRBD1|NA|TRBV25-1
TGTGCCAGCAGTGACTTGGGCAGGGGGCGCGAGCAGTACTTC
CASSDLGRGREQYF